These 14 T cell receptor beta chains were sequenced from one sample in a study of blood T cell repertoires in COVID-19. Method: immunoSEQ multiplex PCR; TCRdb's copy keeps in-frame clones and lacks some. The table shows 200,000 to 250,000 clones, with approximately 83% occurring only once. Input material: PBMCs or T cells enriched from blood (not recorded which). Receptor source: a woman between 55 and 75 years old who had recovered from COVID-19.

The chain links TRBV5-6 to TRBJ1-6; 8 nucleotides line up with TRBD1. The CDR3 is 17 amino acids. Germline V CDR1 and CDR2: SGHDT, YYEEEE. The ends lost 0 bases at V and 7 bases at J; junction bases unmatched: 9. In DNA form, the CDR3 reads TGTGCCAGCAGCTTGGTATCCGACAGGGGTGGGAATTCACCCCTCCACTTT. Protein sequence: CASSLVSDRGGNSPLHF.

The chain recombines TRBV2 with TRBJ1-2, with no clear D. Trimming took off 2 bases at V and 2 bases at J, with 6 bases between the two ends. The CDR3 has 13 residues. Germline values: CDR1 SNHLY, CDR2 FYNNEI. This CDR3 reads CASSESRNYGYTF. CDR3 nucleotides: TGTGCCAGCAGTGAATCCAGAAACTATGGCTACACCTTC.

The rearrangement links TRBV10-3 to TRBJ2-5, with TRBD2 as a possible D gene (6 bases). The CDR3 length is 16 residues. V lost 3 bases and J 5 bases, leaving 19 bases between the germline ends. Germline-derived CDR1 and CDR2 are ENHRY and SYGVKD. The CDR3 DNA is TGTGCCATCAGTGAAAGTCAGGAGGGAGATTGGGAGACCCAGTACTTC. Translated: CAISESQEGDWETQYF.

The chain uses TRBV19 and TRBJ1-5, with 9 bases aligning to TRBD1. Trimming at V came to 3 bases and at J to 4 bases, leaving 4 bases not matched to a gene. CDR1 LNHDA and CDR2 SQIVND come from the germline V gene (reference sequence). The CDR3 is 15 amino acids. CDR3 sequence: CASSISTGGNQPQHF. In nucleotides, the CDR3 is TGTGCCAGTAGTATCTCGACAGGGGGGAATCAGCCCCAGCATTTT. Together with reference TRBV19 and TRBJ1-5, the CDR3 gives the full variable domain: DGGITQSPKYLFRKEGQNVTLSCEQNLNHDAMYWYRQDPGQGLRLIYYSQIVNDFQKGDIAEGYSVSREKKESFPLTVTSAQKNPTAFYLCASSISTGGNQPQHFGDGTRLSIL.

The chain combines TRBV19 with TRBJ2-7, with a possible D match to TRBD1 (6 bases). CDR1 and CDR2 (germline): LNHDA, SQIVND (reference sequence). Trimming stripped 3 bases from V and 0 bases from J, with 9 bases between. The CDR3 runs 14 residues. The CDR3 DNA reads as TGTGCCAGTAGTATGGGGGCGTCCTCCTACGAGCAGTACTTC. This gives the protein CASSMGASSYEQYF. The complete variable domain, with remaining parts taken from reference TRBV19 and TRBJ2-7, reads DGGITQSPKYLFRKEGQNVTLSCEQNLNHDAMYWYRQDPGQGLRLIYYSQIVNDFQKGDIAEGYSVSREKKESFPLTVTSAQKNPTAFYLCASSMGASSYEQYFGPGTRLTVT.

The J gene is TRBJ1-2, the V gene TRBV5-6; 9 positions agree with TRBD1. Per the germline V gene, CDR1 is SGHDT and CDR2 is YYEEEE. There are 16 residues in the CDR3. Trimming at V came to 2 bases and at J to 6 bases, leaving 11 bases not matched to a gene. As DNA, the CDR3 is TGTGCCAGCAGCTTCCTACCGGGACAGGGAAGGGATGGCTACACCTTC. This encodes CASSFLPGQGRDGYTF.

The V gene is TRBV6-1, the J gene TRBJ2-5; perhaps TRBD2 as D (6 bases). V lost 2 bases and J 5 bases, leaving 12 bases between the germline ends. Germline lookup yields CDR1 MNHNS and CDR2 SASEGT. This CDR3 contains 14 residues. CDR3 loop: CASSERRGRETQYF. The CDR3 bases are TGTGCCAGCAGTGAAAGGCGGGGAAGGGAGACCCAGTACTTC.

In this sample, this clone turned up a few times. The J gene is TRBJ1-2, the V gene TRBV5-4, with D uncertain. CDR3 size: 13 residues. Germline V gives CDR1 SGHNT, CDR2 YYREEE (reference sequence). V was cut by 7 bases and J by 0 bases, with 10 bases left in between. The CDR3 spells CASRPRANYGYTF. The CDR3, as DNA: TGTGCCAGCCGCCCGAGAGCTAACTATGGCTACACCTTC.

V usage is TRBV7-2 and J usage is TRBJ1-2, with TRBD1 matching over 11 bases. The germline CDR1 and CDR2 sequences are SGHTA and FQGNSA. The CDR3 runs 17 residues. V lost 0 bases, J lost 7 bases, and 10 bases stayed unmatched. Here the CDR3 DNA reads TGTGCCAGCAGCTTAGCGGGGAGGACAGGGGGCTGGGGTGGCTACACCTTC. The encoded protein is CASSLAGRTGGWGGYTF.

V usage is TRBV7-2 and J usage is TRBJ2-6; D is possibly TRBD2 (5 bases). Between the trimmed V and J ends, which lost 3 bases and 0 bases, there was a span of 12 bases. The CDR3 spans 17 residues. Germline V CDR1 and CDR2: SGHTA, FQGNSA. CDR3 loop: CASSFWRPGSGANVLTF. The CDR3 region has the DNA TGTGCCAGCAGCTTTTGGAGGCCGGGCTCTGGGGCCAACGTCCTGACTTTC.

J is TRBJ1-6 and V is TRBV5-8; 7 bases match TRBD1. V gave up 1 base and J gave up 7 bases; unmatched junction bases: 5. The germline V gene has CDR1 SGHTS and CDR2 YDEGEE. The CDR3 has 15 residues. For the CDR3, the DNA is TGTGCCAGCAGCTTGTGGACAGGCCGAAATTCACCCCTCCACTTT. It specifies CASSLWTGRNSPLHF.

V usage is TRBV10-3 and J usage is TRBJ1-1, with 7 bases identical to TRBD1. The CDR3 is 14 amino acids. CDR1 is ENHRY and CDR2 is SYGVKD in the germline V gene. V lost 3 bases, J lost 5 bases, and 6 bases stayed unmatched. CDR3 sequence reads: CAISDRGRGTEAFF. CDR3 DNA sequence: TGTGCCATCAGTGACAGGGGCAGGGGGACTGAAGCTTTCTTT.

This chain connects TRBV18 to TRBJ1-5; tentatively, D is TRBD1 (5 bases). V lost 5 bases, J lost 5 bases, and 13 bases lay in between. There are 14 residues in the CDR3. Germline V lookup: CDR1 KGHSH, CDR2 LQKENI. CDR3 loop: CASSSGRGYQPQHF. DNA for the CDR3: TGTGCCAGCTCATCGGGTAGGGGATATCAGCCCCAGCATTTT.

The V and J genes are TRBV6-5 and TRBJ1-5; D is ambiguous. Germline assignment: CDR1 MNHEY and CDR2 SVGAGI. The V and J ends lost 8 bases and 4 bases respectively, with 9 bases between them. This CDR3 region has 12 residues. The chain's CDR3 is CASCTPNQPQHF. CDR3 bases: TGTGCCAGCTGTACACCTAATCAGCCCCAGCATTTT.